Reported below is one T cell receptor (beta chain). The CDR3 spans 17 residues. The germline V gene has CDR1 MGHRA and CDR2 YSYEKL. Trimming took off 2 bases at V and 0 bases at J, with 14 bases between the two ends. This sample was included in a study of blood T cell repertoires in COVID-19. The table came from immunoSEQ multiplex PCR; TCRdb's copy has only in-frame clones and leaves some out. The sample consists of about 370,000 clones, 75% to 90% of them appearing once. Participant reports of clinical history set cohort assignment. Each recovered donor of Cohort 3 presented with two negative PCRs, clearance, or symptom resolution.

The clonotype comes from a man aged 18 to 29 who had recovered from COVID-19. This chain links TRBV4-1 with TRBJ2-4; perhaps TRBD2 as D (5 bases). The sample comprised PBMCs or T cells enriched from blood (not recorded which). CDR3: CASSQRREILAKNIQYF. CDR3 DNA sequence: TGCGCCAGCAGCCAACGTAGGGAGATCCTAGCCAAAAACATTCAGTACTTC.